Below are 14 T cell receptor beta chains sequenced from a single sample in a study of shared clonotypes between healthy human individuals (dated by TCRdb to about 2020). Library creation used the immunoSEQ multiplex PCR assay. Sourced from immuneACCESS, this table was stored by TCRdb with only in-frame sequences that have V and J called. A share of the clones is absent; for the studies checked, an unresolved V gene accounts for under half, and the remainder has no known explanation. In this sample the table shows 2 million to 2.5 million clones, 80% to 95% of which occur a single time. The ten largest clones capture roughly 0.36% of the sample. The specimen sequenced was naive CD4+ T cells from PBMCs. The sample's cell subset or site, from its label and the paper: CD45RA+ positively selected. The receptor source for this set is a young man in good health. Some clones in this sample may be carry-over from other donors' samples.

The rearrangement joins TRBV7-6 to TRBJ1-3; the D gene is possibly TRBD1 (5 bases). The CDR3 loop spans 14 amino acids. The germline V and J ends were trimmed by 5 bases and 3 bases, with 11 bases remaining between them. CDR1 SGHVS and CDR2 FNYEAQ come from the germline V gene. The chain's CDR3 is CASSPGTFGNTIYF. CDR3 bases: TGTGCCAGCAGCCCCGGGACCTTTGGAAACACCATATATTTT.

The chain has TRBV28 and TRBJ2-3; TRBD2 matches at 8 bases. Germline trimming cut 2 bases from V and 5 bases from J; bases unmatched to any gene: 3. This CDR3 region has 14 residues. Germline CDR1 and CDR2: MDHEN and SYDVKM. In DNA form, the CDR3 reads TGTGCCAGCAGTTTAACGGGGGGGAGAGATACGCAGTATTTT. It translates to CASSLTGGRDTQYF. Filled out from reference TRBV28 and TRBJ2-3, the complete variable domain reads DVKVTQSSRYLVKRTGEKVFLECVQDMDHENMFWYRQDPGLGLRLIYFSYDVKMKEKGDIPEGYSVSREKKERFSLILESASTNQTSMYLCASSLTGGRDTQYFGPGTRLTVL.

This chain joins TRBV11-1 and TRBJ2-7; D remains unclear. V lost 1 base and J lost 5, with 15 bases in between. This CDR3 contains 15 residues. CDR1 is SGHAT and CDR2 is FQDESV in the germline V gene (reference sequence). The CDR3 DNA follows: TGTGCCAGCAGCTTAGATGTACCGGGCCCCGACGAGCAGTACTTC. This sequence encodes CASSLDVPGPDEQYF. Together with reference TRBV11-1 and TRBJ2-7, the CDR3 gives the full variable domain: EAEVAQSPRYKITEKSQAVAFWCDPISGHATLYWYRQILGQGPELLVQFQDESVVDDSQLPKDRFSAERLKGVDSTLKIQPAELGDSAMYLCASSLDVPGPDEQYFGPGTRLTVT.

CDR3 region: CASSGGTSGTSYNEQFF. The CDR3 DNA sequence: TGTGCCAGCAGCGGGGGGACTAGCGGGACCTCCTACAATGAGCAGTTCTTC. The chain uses TRBV9 and TRBJ2-1; 13 bases are a match to TRBD2. CDR3 length: 17 amino acids. With V trimmed by 3 bases and J by 0 bases, 3 bases remained unmatched. Germline V gene data show CDR1 as SGDLS and CDR2 as YYNGEE.

V and J are TRBV5-6 and TRBJ2-7, with 8 bases lining up with TRBD1. Germline CDR1 and CDR2: SGHDT and YYEEEE. CDR3 size: 14 residues. V shed 4 bases and J 3 bases; nucleotides not matched to a gene: 6. As DNA, the CDR3 is TGTGCCAGCAGCGCAACCGGGACAGGCTACGAGCAGTACTTC. Its translation is CASSATGTGYEQYF. Together with reference TRBV5-6 and TRBJ2-7, the CDR3 gives the full variable domain: DAGVTQSPTHLIKTRGQQVTLRCSPKSGHDTVSWYQQALGQGPQFIFQYYEEEERQRGNFPDRFSGHQFPNYSSELNVNALLLGDSALYLCASSATGTGYEQYFGPGTRLTVT.

The chain carries TRBV6-5 and TRBJ2-7; 9 bases are a match to TRBD2. The CDR3 length is 14 residues. Germline V gene data show CDR1 as MNHEY and CDR2 as SVGAGI. V lost 6 bases and J lost 2; bases outside the gene matches: 5. The CDR3, as DNA: TGTGCCAGCAGCCAGCGGGAGGCGCCCTACGAGCAGTACTTC. It yields the protein CASSQREAPYEQYF.

The genes are TRBV7-2 and TRBJ2-1; D ambiguous. CDR1 and CDR2 (germline): SGHTA, FQGNSA. V shed 5 bases and J shed 6 bases, with 14 bases lying between them. There are 14 residues in the CDR3. CDR3 DNA: TGTGCCAGCAGCCGGGCCCTTTCCCCCAATGAGCAGTTCTTC. Protein product: CASSRALSPNEQFF.

V is TRBV25-1 and J is TRBJ2-5, with 8 nucleotides matching TRBD1. The V and J ends lost 6 bases and 2 bases, in that order; junction bases with no gene match: 5. This CDR3 has 14 amino acids. The germline gives CDR1 MGHDK, CDR2 SYGVNS. The CDR3 reads CASSRTGRQETQYF. CDR3 coding DNA: TGTGCCAGCAGCCGGACAGGGAGACAAGAGACCCAGTACTTC.

The J gene is TRBJ2-3, the V gene TRBV6-5; 8 positions agree with TRBD1. The CDR3 has 15 residues. After removal of 6 bases from V and 3 bases from J, the junction contained 8 bases not matched to a gene. Germline lookup yields CDR1 MNHEY and CDR2 SVGAGI. Here the CDR3 DNA reads TGTGCCAGCAGCCCGGACAGGGCAAGGACAGATACGCAGTATTTT. It encodes CASSPDRARTDTQYF.

V is TRBV6-5 and J is TRBJ2-3; TRBD2 agrees at 7 bases. The CDR3 runs to 14 residues. Germline values: CDR1 MNHEY, CDR2 SVGAGI. V dropped 5 bases and J dropped 9; count of bases not matched to a gene: 11. The CDR3 DNA follows: TGTGCCAGCAGTGCCACGGGGGGACCAACGACGCAGTATTTT. Protein: CASSATGGPTTQYF.

Remarks on this clone: This sample includes further DNA sequences coding for the same CDR3. V is TRBV27 and J is TRBJ2-2; D not resolved. This CDR3 contains 13 residues. V dropped 6 bases and J dropped 2 bases, with 7 bases sitting between them. Germline assignment: CDR1 MNHEY and CDR2 SMNVEV (reference sequence). The DNA of the CDR3 is TGTGCCAGCAGCCGGGCCAACACCGGGGAGCTGTTTTTT. Its protein product is CASSRANTGELFF.

The chain carries TRBV5-1 and TRBJ1-5, with 8 bases that match TRBD1. The trim removed 2 bases at V and 10 bases at J, leaving 8 bases unmatched. Germline CDR1 SGHRS, CDR2 YFSETQ. The CDR3 has 14 residues. The CDR3 spells CASSFYGQGGPQHF. The CDR3 DNA follows: TGCGCCAGCAGCTTTTACGGACAGGGAGGCCCCCAGCATTTT.

V is TRBV13 and J is TRBJ2-7; D might be TRBD1 (6 bases). Germline CDR1 is PRHDT and CDR2 is FYEKMQ (reference sequence). CDR3 length equals 16 residues. Trimming removed 0 bases at V and 4 bases at J, with 16 bases between. The CDR3 nucleotides read TGTGCCAGCAGCTTAGGTCGGGGCAGGGGTGGATACGAGCAGTACTTC. As protein: CASSLGRGRGGYEQYF.

V usage is TRBV7-9 and J usage is TRBJ1-6; perhaps TRBD1 as D (6 bases). Germline CDR1 reads SEHNR; CDR2 reads FQNEAQ (reference sequence). Trimming removed 4 bases from V and 12 bases from J, with 16 bases in between. The CDR3 is 14 residues long. The CDR3 nucleotides are TGTGCCAGCAGCTCCGAGTCAGGGGACTTACCCCTCCACTTT. It yields the protein CASSSESGDLPLHF.